This entry features one T cell receptor (beta chain) sequence. The target antigen is unknown. This specimen belongs to a study of glioma-infiltrating T cells after dendritic cell vaccination. Study context: Glioblastoma patients came from Phase I and II dendritic cell vaccination trials. Patients received autologous tumor lysate-pulsed dendritic cell vaccination between about 2002 and 2013. Study outcomes and limitations: Only a small number of patients had complete blood and tumor samples.

The CDR3 loop spans 11 amino acids. The V gene's germline CDR1 is SNHLY and CDR2 FYNNEI. V was shortened by 6 bases and J by 5 bases, with 7 bases between the two germline ends. Generated by immunoSEQ multiplex PCR, the TCRdb table keeps only in-frame clones and is missing some. The sample yields 99,000 or so clones, around 80% seen once. Sample time point: after dendritic cell vaccination, including at tumor progression/relapse. Isocitrate dehydrogenase mutation was absent in all glioblastoma patients. This chain uses TRBV2 with TRBJ1-1; the D is unclear. The receptor was isolated from a human donor with glioblastoma. The starting material was blood, obtained after dendritic cell vaccination. The CDR3 DNA reads as TGTGCCAGCAGGCCGGGGACTGAAGCTTTCTTT. Its protein product is CASRPGTEAFF. The full variable domain, with the rest looked up from reference TRBV2 and TRBJ1-1, is EPEVTQTPSHQVTQMGQEVILRCVPISNHLYFYWYRQILGQKVEFLVSFYNNEISEKSEIFDDQFSVERPDGSNFTLKIRSTKLEDSAMYFCASRPGTEAFFGQGTRLTVV.